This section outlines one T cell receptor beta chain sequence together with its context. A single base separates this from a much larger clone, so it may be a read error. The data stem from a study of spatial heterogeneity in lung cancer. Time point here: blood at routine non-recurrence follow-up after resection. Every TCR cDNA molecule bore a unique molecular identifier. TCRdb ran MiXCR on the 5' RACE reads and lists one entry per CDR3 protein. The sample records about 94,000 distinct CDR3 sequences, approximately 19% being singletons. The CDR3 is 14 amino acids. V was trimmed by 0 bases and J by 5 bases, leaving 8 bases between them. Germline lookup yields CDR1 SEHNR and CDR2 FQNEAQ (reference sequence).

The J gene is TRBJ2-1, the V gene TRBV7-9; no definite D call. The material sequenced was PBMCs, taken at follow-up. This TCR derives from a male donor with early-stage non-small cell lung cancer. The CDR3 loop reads CASSLARVDNEQFF. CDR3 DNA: TGTGCCAGCAGCTTAGCGAGAGTAGACAATGAGCAGTTCTTC.